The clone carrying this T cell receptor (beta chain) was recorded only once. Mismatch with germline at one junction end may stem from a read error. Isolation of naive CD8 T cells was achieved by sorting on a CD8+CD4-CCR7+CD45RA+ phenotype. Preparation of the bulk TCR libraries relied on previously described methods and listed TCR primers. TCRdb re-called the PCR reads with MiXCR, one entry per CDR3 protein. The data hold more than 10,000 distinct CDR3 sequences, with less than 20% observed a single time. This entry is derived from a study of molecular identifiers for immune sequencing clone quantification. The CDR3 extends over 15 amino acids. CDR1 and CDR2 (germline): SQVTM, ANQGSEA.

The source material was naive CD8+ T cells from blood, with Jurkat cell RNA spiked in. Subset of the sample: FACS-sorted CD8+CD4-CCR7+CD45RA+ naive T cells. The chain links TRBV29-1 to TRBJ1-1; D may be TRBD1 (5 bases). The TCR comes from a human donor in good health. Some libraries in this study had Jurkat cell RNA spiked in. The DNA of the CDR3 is TGCAGCGTTCTTTTGTCTGGTTGGGGGAACACTGGAGCTTTCTTT. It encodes CSVLLSGWGNTGAFF.